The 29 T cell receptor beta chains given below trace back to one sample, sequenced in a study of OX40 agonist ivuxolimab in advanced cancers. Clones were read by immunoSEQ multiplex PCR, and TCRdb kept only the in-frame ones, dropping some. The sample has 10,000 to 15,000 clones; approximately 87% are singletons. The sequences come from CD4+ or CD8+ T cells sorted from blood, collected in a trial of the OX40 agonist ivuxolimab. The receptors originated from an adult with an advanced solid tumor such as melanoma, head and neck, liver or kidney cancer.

CDR3 nucleotide sequence: TGTGCCAGCAGTGACCTCAATCTCTTAAACATTCAGTACTTC. It translates to CASSDLNLLNIQYF. The chain employs TRBV27 and TRBJ2-4, with D uncertain. This CDR3 is 14 amino acids long. Trimming pared 5 bases from V and 6 bases from J, leaving 14 bases between. Germline V lookup: CDR1 MNHEY, CDR2 SMNVEV (reference sequence).

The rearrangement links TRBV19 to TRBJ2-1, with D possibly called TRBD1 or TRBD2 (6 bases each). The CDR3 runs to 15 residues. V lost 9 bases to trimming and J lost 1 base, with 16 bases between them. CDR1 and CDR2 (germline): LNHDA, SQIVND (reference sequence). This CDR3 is CASAWRGRSYNEQFF. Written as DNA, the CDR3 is TGTGCCAGCGCCTGGAGGGGGAGGTCCTACAATGAGCAGTTCTTC.

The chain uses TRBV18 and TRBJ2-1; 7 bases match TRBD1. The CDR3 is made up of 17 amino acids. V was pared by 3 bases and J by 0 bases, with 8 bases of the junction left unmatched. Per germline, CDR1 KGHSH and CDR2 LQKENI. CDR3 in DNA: TGTGCCAGCTCACCCCGTCCGGGACAGAGCTCCTACAATGAGCAGTTCTTC. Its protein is CASSPRPGQSSYNEQFF.

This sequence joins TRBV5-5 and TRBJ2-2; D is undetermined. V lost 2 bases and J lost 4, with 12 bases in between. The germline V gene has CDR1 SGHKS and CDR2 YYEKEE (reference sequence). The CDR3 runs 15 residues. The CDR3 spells CASSLSVSSTGELFF. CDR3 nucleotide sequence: TGTGCCAGCAGCTTATCGGTTTCCAGCACCGGGGAGCTGTTTTTT.

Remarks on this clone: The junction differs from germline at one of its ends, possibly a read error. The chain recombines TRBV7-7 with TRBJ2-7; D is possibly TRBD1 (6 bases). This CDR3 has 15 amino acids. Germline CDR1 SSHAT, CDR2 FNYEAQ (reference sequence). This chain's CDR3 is CASSLGQGSSYEQYF. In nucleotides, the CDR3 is TGTGCTAGCAGCTTAGGGCAGGGGAGCTCCTACGAGCAGTACTTC.

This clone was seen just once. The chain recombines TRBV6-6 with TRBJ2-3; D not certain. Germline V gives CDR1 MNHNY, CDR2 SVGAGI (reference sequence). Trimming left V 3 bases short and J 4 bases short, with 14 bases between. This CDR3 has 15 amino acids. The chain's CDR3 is CASSYQVSWPDTQYF. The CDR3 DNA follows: TGTGCCAGCAGTTATCAAGTTTCATGGCCAGATACGCAGTATTTT.

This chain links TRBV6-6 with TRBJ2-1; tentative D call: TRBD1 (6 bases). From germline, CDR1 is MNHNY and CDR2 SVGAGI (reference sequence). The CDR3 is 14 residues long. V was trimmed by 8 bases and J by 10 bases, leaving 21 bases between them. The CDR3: CASSHPGQSNEQFF. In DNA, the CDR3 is TGTGCCAGCTCCCATCCGGGACAATCAAACGAGCAGTTCTTC.

The CDR3 protein is CASSLLTSGLYEQYF. CDR3 sequence (DNA): TGTGCCAGCAGCTTGCTAACTAGCGGGTTATACGAGCAGTACTTC. This chain joins TRBV5-4 and TRBJ2-7, with 9 positions matching TRBD2. The CDR3 has 15 amino acids. The germline gives CDR1 SGHNT, CDR2 YYREEE (reference sequence). J was trimmed by 4 bases and V by 1 base; bases with no gene match: 6.

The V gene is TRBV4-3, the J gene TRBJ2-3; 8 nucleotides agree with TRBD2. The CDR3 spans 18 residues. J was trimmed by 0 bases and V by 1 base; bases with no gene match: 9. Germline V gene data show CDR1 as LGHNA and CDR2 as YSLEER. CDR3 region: CASSQVLRLAGSTDTQYF. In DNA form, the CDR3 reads TGCGCCAGCAGCCAAGTCCTCCGCCTAGCGGGCAGCACAGATACGCAGTATTTT.

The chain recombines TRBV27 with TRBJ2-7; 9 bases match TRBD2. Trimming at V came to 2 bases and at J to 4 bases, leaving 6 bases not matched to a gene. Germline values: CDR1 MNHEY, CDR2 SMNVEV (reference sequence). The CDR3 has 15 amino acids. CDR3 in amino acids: CASSLEGLAGYEQYF. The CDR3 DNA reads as TGTGCCAGCAGTTTAGAGGGGCTAGCGGGGTACGAGCAGTACTTC.

CDR3 sequence: CASRRTGTSGTNEQFF. The CDR3 nucleotides read TGTGCCAGCAGACGAACCGGGACTAGCGGAACCAATGAGCAGTTCTTC. The chain couples TRBV7-2 to TRBJ2-1; TRBD2 agrees at 11 bases. The CDR3 runs to 16 residues. Germline V lookup: CDR1 SGHTA, CDR2 FQGNSA. V was pared by 6 bases and J by 6 bases, with 10 bases of the junction left unmatched.

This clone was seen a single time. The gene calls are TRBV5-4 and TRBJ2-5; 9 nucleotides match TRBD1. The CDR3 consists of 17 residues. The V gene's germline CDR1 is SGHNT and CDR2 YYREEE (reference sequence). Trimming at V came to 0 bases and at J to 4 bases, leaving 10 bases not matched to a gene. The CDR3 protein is CASSLGATGGQRETQYF. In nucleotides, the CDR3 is TGTGCCAGCAGCTTGGGAGCAACAGGGGGCCAAAGAGAGACCCAGTACTTC. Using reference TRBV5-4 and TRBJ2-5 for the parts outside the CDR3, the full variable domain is ETGVTQSPTHLIKTRGQQVTLRCSSQSGHNTVSWYQQALGQGPQFIFQYYREEENGRGNFPPRFSGLQFPNYSSELNVNALELDDSALYLCASSLGATGGQRETQYFGPGTRLLVL.

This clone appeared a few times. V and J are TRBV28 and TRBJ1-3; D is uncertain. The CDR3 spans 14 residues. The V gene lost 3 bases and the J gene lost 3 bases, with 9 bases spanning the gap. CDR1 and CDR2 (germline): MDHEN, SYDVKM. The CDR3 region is CASSFRGVGNTIYF. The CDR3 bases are TGTGCCAGCAGTTTCCGGGGTGTTGGAAACACCATATATTTT.

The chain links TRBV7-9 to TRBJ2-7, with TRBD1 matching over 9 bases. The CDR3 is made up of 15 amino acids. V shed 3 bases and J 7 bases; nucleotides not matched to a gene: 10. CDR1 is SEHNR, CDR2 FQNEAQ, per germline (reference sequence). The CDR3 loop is CASSFRDREPREQYF. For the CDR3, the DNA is TGTGCCAGCAGCTTCCGGGACAGGGAGCCTCGGGAGCAGTACTTC.

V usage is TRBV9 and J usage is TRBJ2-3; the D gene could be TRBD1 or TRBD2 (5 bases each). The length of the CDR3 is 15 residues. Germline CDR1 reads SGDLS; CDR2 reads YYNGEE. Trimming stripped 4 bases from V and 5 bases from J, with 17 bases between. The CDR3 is CASSISGTSGDTQYF. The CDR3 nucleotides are TGTGCCAGCAGCATTTCCGGGACGTCTGGAGATACGCAGTATTTT. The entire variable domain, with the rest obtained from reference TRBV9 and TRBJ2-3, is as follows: DSGVTQTPKHLITATGQRVTLRCSPRSGDLSVYWYQQSLDQGLQFLIQYYNGEERAKGNILERFSAQQFPDLHSELNLSSLELGDSALYFCASSISGTSGDTQYFGPGTRLTVL.

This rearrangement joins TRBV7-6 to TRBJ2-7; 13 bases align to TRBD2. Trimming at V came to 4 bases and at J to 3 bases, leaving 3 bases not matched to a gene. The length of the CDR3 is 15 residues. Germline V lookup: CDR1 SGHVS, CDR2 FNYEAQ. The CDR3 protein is CASSWTSGSFYEQYF. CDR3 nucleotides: TGTGCCAGCAGCTGGACTAGCGGGAGTTTCTACGAGCAGTACTTC. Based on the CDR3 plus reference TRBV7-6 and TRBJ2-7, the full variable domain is GAGVSQSPRYKVTKRGQDVALRCDPISGHVSLYWYRQALGQGPEFLTYFNYEAQQDKSGLPNDRFSAERPEGSISTLTIQRTEQRDSAMYRCASSWTSGSFYEQYFGPGTRLTVT.

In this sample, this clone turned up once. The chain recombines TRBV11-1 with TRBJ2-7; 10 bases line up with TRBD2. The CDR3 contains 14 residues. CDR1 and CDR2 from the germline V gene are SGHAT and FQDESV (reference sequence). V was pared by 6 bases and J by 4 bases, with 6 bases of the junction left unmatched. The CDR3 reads CASREREGLYEQYF. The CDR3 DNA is TGTGCCAGCAGAGAGCGGGAGGGCCTATACGAGCAGTACTTC.

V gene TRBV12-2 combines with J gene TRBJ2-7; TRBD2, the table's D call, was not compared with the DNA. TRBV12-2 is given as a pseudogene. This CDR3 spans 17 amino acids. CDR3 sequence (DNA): TGTGCAAGTCGCTTAAGGACAGCGGGGCCAAGCTCCTACGAGCAGTACTTC. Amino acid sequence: CASRLRTAGPSSYEQYF.

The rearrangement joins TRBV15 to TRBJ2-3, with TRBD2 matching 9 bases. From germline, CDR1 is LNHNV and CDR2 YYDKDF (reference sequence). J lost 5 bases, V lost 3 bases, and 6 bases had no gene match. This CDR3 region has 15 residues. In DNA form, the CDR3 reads TGTGCCACCAGCAGGGGACTAGCTGACGTAGATACGCAGTATTTT. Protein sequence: CATSRGLADVDTQYF.

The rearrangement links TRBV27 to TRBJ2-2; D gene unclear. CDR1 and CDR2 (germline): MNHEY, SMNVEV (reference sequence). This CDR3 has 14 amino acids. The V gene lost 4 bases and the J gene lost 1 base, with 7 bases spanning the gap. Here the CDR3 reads CASSYRRNTGELFF. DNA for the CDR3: TGTGCCAGCAGTTACCGACGGAACACCGGGGAGCTGTTTTTT.

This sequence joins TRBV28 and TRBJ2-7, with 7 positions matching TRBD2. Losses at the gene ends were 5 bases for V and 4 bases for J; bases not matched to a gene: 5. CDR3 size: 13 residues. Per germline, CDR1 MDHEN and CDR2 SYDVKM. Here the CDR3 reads CASSHPGRYEQYF. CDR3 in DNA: TGTGCCAGCAGTCACCCCGGGAGGTACGAGCAGTACTTC.

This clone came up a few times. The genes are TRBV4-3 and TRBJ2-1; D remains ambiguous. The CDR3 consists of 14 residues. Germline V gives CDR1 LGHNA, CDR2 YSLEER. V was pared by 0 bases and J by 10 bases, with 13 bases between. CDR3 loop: CASSQDSSAVEQFF. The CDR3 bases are TGCGCCAGCAGCCAAGATTCCTCGGCCGTAGAGCAGTTCTTC.

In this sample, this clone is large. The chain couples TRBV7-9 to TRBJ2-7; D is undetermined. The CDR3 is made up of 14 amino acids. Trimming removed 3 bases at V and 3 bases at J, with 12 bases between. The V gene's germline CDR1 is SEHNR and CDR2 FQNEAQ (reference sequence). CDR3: CASSFGGNLYEQYF. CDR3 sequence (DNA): TGTGCCAGCAGCTTTGGTGGGAACCTCTACGAGCAGTACTTC. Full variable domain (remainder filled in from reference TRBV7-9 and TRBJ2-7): DTGVSQNPRHKITKRGQNVTFRCDPISEHNRLYWYRQTLGQGPEFLTYFQNEAQLEKSRLLSDRFSAERPKGSFSTLEIQRTEQGDSAMYLCASSFGGNLYEQYFGPGTRLTVT.

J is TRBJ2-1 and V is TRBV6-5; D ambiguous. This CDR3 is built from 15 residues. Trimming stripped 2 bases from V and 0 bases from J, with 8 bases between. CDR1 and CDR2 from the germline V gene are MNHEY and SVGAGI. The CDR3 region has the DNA TGTGCCAGCAGTTACGGGTACAGCTCCTACAATGAGCAGTTCTTC. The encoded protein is CASSYGYSSYNEQFF.

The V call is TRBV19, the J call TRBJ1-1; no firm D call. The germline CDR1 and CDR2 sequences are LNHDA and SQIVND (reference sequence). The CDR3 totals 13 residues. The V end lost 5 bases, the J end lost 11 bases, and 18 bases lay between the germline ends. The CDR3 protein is CASSPSGEMEAFF. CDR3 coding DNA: TGTGCCAGTAGTCCCTCAGGTGAGATGGAGGCTTTCTTT.

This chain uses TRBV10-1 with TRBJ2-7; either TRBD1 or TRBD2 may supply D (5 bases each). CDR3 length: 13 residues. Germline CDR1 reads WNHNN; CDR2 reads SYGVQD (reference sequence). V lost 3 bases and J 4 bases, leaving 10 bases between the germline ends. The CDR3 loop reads CASSEGELYEQYF. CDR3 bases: TGCGCCAGCAGTGAAGGGGAGCTATACGAGCAGTACTTC.

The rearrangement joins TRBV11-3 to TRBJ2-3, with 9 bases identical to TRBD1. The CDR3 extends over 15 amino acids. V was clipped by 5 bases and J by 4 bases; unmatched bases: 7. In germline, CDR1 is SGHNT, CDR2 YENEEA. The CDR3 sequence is CASSPPGQGPDTQYF. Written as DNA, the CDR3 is TGTGCCAGCAGCCCCCCGGGACAGGGCCCAGATACGCAGTATTTT.

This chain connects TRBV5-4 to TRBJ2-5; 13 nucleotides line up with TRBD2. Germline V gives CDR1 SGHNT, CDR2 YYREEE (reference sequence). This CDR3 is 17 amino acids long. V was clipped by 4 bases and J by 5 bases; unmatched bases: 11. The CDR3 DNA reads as TGTGCCAGCAGCCGTGGACTAGCGGGGGTCGGGGGGGAGACCCAGTACTTC. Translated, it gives CASSRGLAGVGGETQYF.

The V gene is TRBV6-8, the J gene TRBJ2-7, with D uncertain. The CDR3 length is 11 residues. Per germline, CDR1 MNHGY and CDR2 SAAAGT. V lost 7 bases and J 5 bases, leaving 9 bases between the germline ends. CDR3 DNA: TGTGCCAGCACCACCTTCAACGAGCAGTACTTC. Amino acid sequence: CASTTFNEQYF.